Detailed here is one T cell receptor (beta chain). This entry comes from a study of blood T cell repertoires in COVID-19. The method was immunoSEQ multiplex PCR; TCRdb's version includes in-frame clones alone and lacks a portion of them. In the table there are roughly 100,000 clones, about 78% of which are singletons. Germline loops: CDR1 SGHRS, CDR2 YFSETQ. The CDR3 covers 13 residues. V was shortened by 2 bases and J by 5 bases, with 9 bases between the two germline ends. What was sequenced was peripheral blood. V gene TRBV5-1 combines with J gene TRBJ2-3; TRBD1 is a possible D gene (5 bases). The receptor was derived from a man aged 60 to 69 with active or convalescent COVID-19. CDR3 sequence reads: CASSFAQGDTQYF. In DNA form, the CDR3 reads TGCGCCAGCAGCTTTGCTCAGGGAGATACGCAGTATTTT.